Each of the 32 T cell receptor beta chains below was sequenced from the same sample in a study of T cell responses to AZD1222 COVID-19 vaccine. Sequencing was performed with immunoSEQ multiplex PCR; in TCRdb, only in-frame clones are kept and a portion is missing. In the table there are 150,000 to 190,000 clones, over 75% of which are singletons. The sequencing used peripheral blood, collected on day 0 of AZD1222 vaccination. These receptors all come from an adult in good health.

This clone appeared once. The chain carries TRBV28 and TRBJ2-3, with D perhaps being TRBD1 or TRBD2 (5 bases each). This CDR3 comprises 15 residues. V was pared by 8 bases and J by 1 base, with 16 bases between. CDR1 and CDR2 (germline): MDHEN, SYDVKM. CDR3 coding DNA: TGTGCCAGCGGGGGTGGAGACTCACGCACAGATACGCAGTATTTT. Its protein is CASGGGDSRTDTQYF.

The gene calls are TRBV15 and TRBJ2-2, with 8 bases lining up with TRBD1. V shed 4 bases, J shed 4 bases, and the junction held 2 bases outside the gene matches. This CDR3 spans 14 amino acids. Germline V gives CDR1 LNHNV, CDR2 YYDKDF (reference sequence). The DNA of the CDR3 is TGTGCCACCAGCAACACAGGGGGCACCGGGGAGCTGTTTTTT. Amino acids: CATSNTGGTGELFF.

The chain's CDR3 is CASSLAGGYGYTF. Here the CDR3 DNA reads TGTGCCAGCAGCTTAGCAGGGGGCTATGGCTACACCTTC. This rearrangement joins TRBV7-3 to TRBJ1-2; the match to TRBD1 covers 7 bases. Per germline, CDR1 SGHTA and CDR2 FQGTGA. The CDR3 contains 13 residues. J gave up 4 bases and V 2 bases, and 1 base lay outside the gene matches.

This chain connects TRBV9 to TRBJ1-5; no reliable D call. The CDR3 loop spans 15 amino acids. Trimming stripped 0 bases from V and 0 bases from J, with 7 bases between. The V gene's germline CDR1 is SGDLS and CDR2 YYNGEE. CDR3 coding DNA: TGTGCCAGCAGCGTAGATATCGATAGCAATCAGCCCCAGCATTTT. Its translation is CASSVDIDSNQPQHF.

The chain links TRBV28 to TRBJ1-5, with TRBD1 identical over 9 bases. CDR3 length: 17 residues. J gave up 0 bases and V 3 bases, and 6 bases lay outside the gene matches. CDR1 is MDHEN, CDR2 SYDVKM, per germline. The CDR3, as DNA: TGTGCCAGCAGTTTCGTTCCGGGACAGGGTAGCAATCAGCCCCAGCATTTT. Protein product: CASSFVPGQGSNQPQHF.

V and J are TRBV28 and TRBJ2-3; weak D call: TRBD2 (6 bases). The germline V gene has CDR1 MDHEN and CDR2 SYDVKM. The CDR3 consists of 13 residues. The V end lost 5 bases, the J end lost 4 bases, and 10 bases lay between the germline ends. The CDR3 DNA is TGTGCCAGCAGTCGCGGGAAGGCAGATACGCAGTATTTT. This encodes CASSRGKADTQYF.

V usage is TRBV6-5 and J usage is TRBJ1-1; D unresolved. This CDR3 spans 13 amino acids. Germline V gene sequence: CDR1 MNHEY, CDR2 SVGAGI. Deletions cut 0 bases from V and 11 bases from J, with 13 bases between. CDR3 amino acids: CASSYSTARDAFF. CDR3 sequence (DNA): TGTGCCAGCAGTTACTCGACTGCAAGGGATGCTTTCTTT.

This clone has a single count. The chain carries TRBV29-1 and TRBJ2-6; no reliable D call. V gave up 4 bases and J gave up 0 bases, with 10 bases separating them. Germline V gives CDR1 SQVTM, CDR2 ANQGSEA. The CDR3 has 15 amino acids. The CDR3 sequence: CSVGLSTSGANVLTF. The CDR3 DNA sequence: TGCAGCGTTGGGCTCAGTACCTCTGGGGCCAACGTCCTGACTTTC.

The rearrangement uses TRBV30 and TRBJ1-1; 8 bases align to TRBD1. J lost 5 bases, V lost 5 bases, and 4 bases had no gene match. Germline lookup yields CDR1 GTSNPN and CDR2 SVGIG (reference sequence). This CDR3 has 12 residues. CDR3 protein: CAWDRGSTEAFF. DNA of the CDR3: TGTGCCTGGGACAGGGGTTCTACTGAAGCTTTCTTT.

The V and J genes are TRBV6-5 and TRBJ1-1; 9 bases line up with TRBD1. V shed 5 bases, J shed 8 bases, and the junction held 6 bases outside the gene matches. Germline assignment: CDR1 MNHEY and CDR2 SVGAGI. The CDR3 totals 13 residues. DNA for the CDR3: TGTGCCAGCAGTACAGGGGGCATTAGAGAAGCTTTCTTT. Translation: CASSTGGIREAFF.

This clone has a handful of counts. The chain carries TRBV2 and TRBJ2-7, with unresolved D. Germline-derived CDR1 and CDR2 are SNHLY and FYNNEI. Trimming shortened V by 7 bases and J by 5 bases, and 9 bases separated the two germline ends. The CDR3 runs to 11 residues. CDR3 nucleotides: TGTGCCAGCATTAAATCGGACGAGCAGTACTTC. This codes for CASIKSDEQYF.

V gene TRBV24-1 combines with J gene TRBJ2-2; D uncertain. Germline lookup yields CDR1 KGHDR and CDR2 SFDVKD. Trimming cost V 5 bases and J 0 bases, with 6 bases left between them. The CDR3 has 14 amino acids. CDR3 sequence: CATSGAANTGELFF. CDR3 bases: TGTGCCACCAGTGGGGCAGCGAACACCGGGGAGCTGTTTTTT.

The chain joins TRBV2 to TRBJ1-4; 7 nucleotides match TRBD1. Per the germline V gene, CDR1 is SNHLY and CDR2 is FYNNEI. The junction had 11 bases not matched to a gene; V was cut back by 6 bases and J by 10 bases. CDR3 length: 14 residues. The CDR3 is CASSENRGAGKLFF. CDR3 nucleotide sequence: TGTGCCAGCAGCGAAAACAGGGGAGCGGGAAAACTGTTTTTT.

This chain connects TRBV11-2 to TRBJ2-4, with D possibly matching TRBD1 (6 bases). This CDR3 is built from 16 residues. CDR1 SGHAT and CDR2 FQNNGV come from the germline V gene. Trimming left V 4 bases short and J 0 bases short, with 13 bases between. The CDR3 protein is CASSWAGVSAKNIQYF. The CDR3 DNA follows: TGTGCCAGCAGCTGGGCAGGGGTCTCAGCCAAAAACATTCAGTACTTC.

The J gene is TRBJ2-5, the V gene TRBV7-9, with D possibly TRBD1 on 6 matching bases. Germline-derived CDR1 and CDR2 are SEHNR and FQNEAQ (reference sequence). Trimming took off 5 bases at V and 2 bases at J, with 18 bases between the two ends. The CDR3 sequence is 16 residues long. The CDR3 protein is CASSLDLHRDQETQYF. CDR3 nucleotide sequence: TGTGCCAGCAGCCTAGACCTTCACAGGGATCAAGAGACCCAGTACTTC.

This clone was observed once. This rearrangement joins TRBV28 to TRBJ2-5; D is tentatively TRBD1 or TRBD2 (6 bases each). The germline V gene has CDR1 MDHEN and CDR2 SYDVKM. This CDR3 contains 15 residues. V lost 5 bases to trimming and J lost 7 bases, with 20 bases between them. The DNA for the CDR3 is TGTGCCAGCAGTCCCAGGGGAGCGGGTGGGGGGACCCAGTACTTC. Protein product: CASSPRGAGGGTQYF.

The chain has TRBV18 and TRBJ2-1; D unresolved. This CDR3 contains 15 residues. Germline assignment: CDR1 KGHSH and CDR2 LQKENI. The germline V and J ends were trimmed by 0 bases and 5 bases, with 11 bases remaining between them. CDR3 bases: TGTGCCAGCTCACCACCGGTTGACAACCACAATGAGCAGTTCTTC. Protein product: CASSPPVDNHNEQFF.

The chain is built from TRBV6-5 and TRBJ1-1; D is ambiguous. V lost 7 bases, J lost 1 base, and 16 bases lay in between. The germline V gene encodes CDR1 MNHEY and CDR2 SVGAGI. The CDR3 loop spans 15 amino acids. DNA for the CDR3: TGTGCCAGCACCTCCCGTCTCACCCCGAACACTGAAGCTTTCTTT. Protein sequence: CASTSRLTPNTEAFF.

The rearrangement uses TRBV7-2 and TRBJ2-5; D is undetermined. The CDR3 runs to 13 residues. Per germline, CDR1 SGHTA and CDR2 FQGNSA. V dropped 0 bases and J dropped 9 bases, with 11 bases sitting between them. CDR3 in amino acids: CASSLAYEWAQYF. As DNA, the CDR3 is TGTGCCAGCAGCTTAGCTTACGAGTGGGCCCAGTACTTC.

The chain couples TRBV7-9 to TRBJ2-1; D is undetermined. Trimming removed 6 bases at V and 1 base at J, with 7 bases between. Germline V gene data show CDR1 as SEHNR and CDR2 as FQNEAQ (reference sequence). This CDR3 is 13 amino acids long. CDR3 in DNA: TGTGCCAGCAGTAGGGCTTCCTACAATGAGCAGTTCTTC. The encoded protein is CASSRASYNEQFF.

The V call is TRBV29-1, the J call TRBJ2-1; possible D gene TRBD1, 6 bases. Germline loops: CDR1 SQVTM, CDR2 ANQGSEA. The CDR3 loop spans 13 amino acids. The V gene lost 7 bases and the J gene lost 1 base, with 11 bases spanning the gap. Written as DNA, the CDR3 is TGCAGCGGCCGACAGGCGTCCTACAATGAGCAGTTCTTC. It yields the protein CSGRQASYNEQFF.

This sequence joins TRBV27 and TRBJ2-2, with TRBD1 as a possible D gene (6 bases). The length of the CDR3 is 14 residues. Trimming removed 6 bases at V and 6 bases at J, with 14 bases between. Germline CDR1 MNHEY, CDR2 SMNVEV (reference sequence). CDR3 loop: CASRATGFSGELFF. CDR3 nucleotide sequence: TGTGCCAGCAGAGCTACAGGGTTTTCCGGGGAGCTGTTTTTT.

This chain uses TRBV15 with TRBJ1-2; D ambiguous. Germline values: CDR1 LNHNV, CDR2 YYDKDF (reference sequence). Trimming stripped 0 bases from V and 1 base from J, with 18 bases between. The CDR3 consists of 18 residues. The CDR3 is CATSRDNLAESINYGYTF. In nucleotides, the CDR3 is TGTGCCACCAGCAGAGATAACCTAGCGGAGTCTATTAACTATGGCTACACCTTC.

The V gene is TRBV15, the J gene TRBJ2-7; 8 nucleotides align to TRBD1. This CDR3 is built from 18 residues. The V and J ends lost 4 bases and 1 base, in that order; junction bases with no gene match: 15. The germline V gene has CDR1 LNHNV and CDR2 YYDKDF (reference sequence). The CDR3 loop is CATSIEDRVMERSYEQYF. The CDR3 region has the DNA TGTGCCACCAGCATTGAGGACAGGGTTATGGAAAGGTCCTACGAGCAGTACTTC.

The J gene is TRBJ2-5, the V gene TRBV5-1, with TRBD1 identical over 7 bases. This CDR3 has 16 amino acids. CDR1 is SGHRS and CDR2 is YFSETQ in the germline V gene. V lost 4 bases to trimming and J lost 3 bases; unmatched junction nucleotides: 12. The CDR3 loop is CASSGGPTGNEETQYF. The CDR3 DNA sequence: TGCGCCAGCAGCGGAGGTCCGACAGGGAATGAAGAGACCCAGTACTTC.

The rearrangement uses TRBV3-1 (or the pseudogene TRBV3-2) and TRBJ2-7; D uncertain. Germline loops: CDR1 LGHDT, CDR2 YNNKEL (reference sequence). The CDR3 is made up of 16 amino acids. Trimming stripped 3 bases from V and 0 bases from J, with 15 bases between. Here the CDR3 reads CASSQGTSTRSYEQYF. CDR3 sequence (DNA): TGTGCCAGCAGCCAGGGAACCTCCACCCGCTCCTACGAGCAGTACTTC.

J is TRBJ2-5 and V is TRBV5-1; D might be TRBD2 (6 bases). V lost 0 bases and J lost 11, with 17 bases in between. The germline V gene has CDR1 SGHRS and CDR2 YFSETQ. The CDR3 totals 14 residues. In DNA, the CDR3 is TGCGCCAGCAGCTTGGCTCCCCCGACTAGTTCGCAGTACTTC. This encodes CASSLAPPTSSQYF. Full variable domain (remainder filled in from reference TRBV5-1 and TRBJ2-5): KAGVTQTPRYLIKTRGQQVTLSCSPISGHRSVSWYQQTPGQGLQFLFEYFSETQRNKGNFPGRFSGRQFSNSRSEMNVSTLELGDSALYLCASSLAPPTSSQYFGPGTRLLVL.

The chain is built from TRBV3-1 (or the pseudogene TRBV3-2) and TRBJ2-7; 9 nucleotides line up with TRBD2. The junction had 6 bases not matched to a gene; V was cut back by 4 bases and J by 2 bases. Germline V gene lookup returns CDR1 LGHDT and CDR2 YNNKEL (reference sequence). The CDR3 consists of 15 residues. The CDR3 region is CASSPGLATAYEQYF. The CDR3 nucleotides read TGTGCCAGCAGCCCCGGACTAGCGACAGCCTACGAGCAGTACTTC.

This chain uses TRBV25-1 with TRBJ2-2, with D hard to call. CDR1 is MGHDK and CDR2 is SYGVNS in the germline V gene. V gave up 5 bases and J gave up 2 bases, with 12 bases separating them. The CDR3 runs 15 residues. CDR3 residues: CASSTTTRNTGELFF. The CDR3 DNA reads TGTGCCAGCAGTACGACGACCCGAAACACCGGGGAGCTGTTTTTT.

The V call is TRBV27, the J call TRBJ1-5, with 7 nucleotides matching TRBD1. Germline CDR1 reads MNHEY; CDR2 reads SMNVEV (reference sequence). V shed 6 bases, J shed 2 bases, and the junction held 4 bases outside the gene matches. This CDR3 is 14 amino acids long. In DNA, the CDR3 is TGTGCCAGCAGGCCAACAGGGGGCAATCAGCCCCAGCATTTT. It encodes CASRPTGGNQPQHF.

This chain uses TRBV28 with TRBJ1-2, with D possibly TRBD1 on 5 matching bases. Germline V gene lookup returns CDR1 MDHEN and CDR2 SYDVKM. V dropped 2 bases and J dropped 4 bases, with 14 bases sitting between them. This CDR3 is built from 15 residues. The CDR3 sequence: CASSLAGISGYGYTF. The DNA for the CDR3 is TGTGCCAGCAGTTTAGCAGGGATCAGCGGCTATGGCTACACCTTC.

V and J are TRBV6-5 and TRBJ1-2, with 8 bases lining up with TRBD1. Germline trimming cut 5 bases from V and 8 bases from J; bases unmatched to any gene: 7. The CDR3 is 13 amino acids. From germline, CDR1 is MNHEY and CDR2 SVGAGI. The CDR3 region has the DNA TGTGCCAGCAGTCCGGACAGGGTAGGAGGCTACACCTTC. As protein: CASSPDRVGGYTF.